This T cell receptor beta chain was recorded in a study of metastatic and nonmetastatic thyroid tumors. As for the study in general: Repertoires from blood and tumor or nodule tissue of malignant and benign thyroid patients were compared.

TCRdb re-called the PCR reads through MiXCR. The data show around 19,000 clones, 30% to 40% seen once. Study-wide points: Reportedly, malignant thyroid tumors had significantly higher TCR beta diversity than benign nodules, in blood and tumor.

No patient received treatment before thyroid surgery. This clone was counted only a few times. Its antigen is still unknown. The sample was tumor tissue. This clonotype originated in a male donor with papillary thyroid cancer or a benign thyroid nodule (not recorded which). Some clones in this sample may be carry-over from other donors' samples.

As DNA, the CDR3 is TGTGCCAGCAGTCCACAGGGCTACGAGCAGTACTTC. Its translation: CASSPQGYEQYF. This chain joins TRBV28 and TRBJ2-7; possible D gene TRBD1, 6 bases. Per the germline V gene, CDR1 is MDHEN and CDR2 is SYDVKM. The CDR3 has 12 amino acids. V lost 5 bases and J 3 bases, leaving 8 bases between the germline ends.